The clone carrying this TCR beta chain turned up a few times. Its antigen is undetermined. TCRdb independently ran MiXCR on the 5' RACE reads; one entry per CDR3 protein. The table has about 720,000 distinct CDR3 sequences, about 20% seen once; the top ten hold about 12%. This entry comes from a study of identical twins. V lost 1 base and J 8 bases, leaving 15 bases between the germline ends. Germline CDR1 and CDR2: SGHAT and FQNNGV. CDR3 length: 15 residues. Study results and limitations: Some out-of-frame alpha sequences were shared by twins, and these showed excess low generation probability. Because invariant MAIT and iNKT cells could be present, zero-insertion analyses could be partly confounded.

These data are also associated with another study on T cells expressing NK-cell markers.

The specimen was PBMCs. The rearrangement uses TRBV11-2 and TRBJ2-1, with D possibly being TRBD2 (7 bases). This receptor was obtained from a woman aged 18-35 years in good health. The CDR3 region is CASSLVGGPRDEQFF. CDR3 coding DNA: TGTGCCAGCAGCTTAGTGGGGGGGCCTAGGGATGAGCAGTTCTTC.